This T cell receptor beta chain was sequenced during a study of T cells in localized non-small cell lung cancer. This table comes from immunoSEQ multiplex PCR, and its TCRdb copy is limited to in-frame clones, with some not included. This table has around 1,800 clones, roughly 25% appearing once. The CDR3 is 15 amino acids. Germline V CDR1 and CDR2: MNHGY, SAAAGT. V was shortened by 5 bases and J by 1 base, with 14 bases between the two germline ends. The chain recombines TRBV6-8 with TRBJ1-1; tentative D call: TRBD1 (5 bases). The sequenced sample was normal lung tissue next to the tumor, obtained before any cancer treatment. The source of this sequence is a female donor older than 55 with stage I squamous cell lung carcinoma. CDR3 in amino acids: CASSDSGAANTEAFF. CDR3 nucleotide sequence: TGTGCCAGCAGTGATTCCGGGGCAGCGAACACTGAAGCTTTCTTT.